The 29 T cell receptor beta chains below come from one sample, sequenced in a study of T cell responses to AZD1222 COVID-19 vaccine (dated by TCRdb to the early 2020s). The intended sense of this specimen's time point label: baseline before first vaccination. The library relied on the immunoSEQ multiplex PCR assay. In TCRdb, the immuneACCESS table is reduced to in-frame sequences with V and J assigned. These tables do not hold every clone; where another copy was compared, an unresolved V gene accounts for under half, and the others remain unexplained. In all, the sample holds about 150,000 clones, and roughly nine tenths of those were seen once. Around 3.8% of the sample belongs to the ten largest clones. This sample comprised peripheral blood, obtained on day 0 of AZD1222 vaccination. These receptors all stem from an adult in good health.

The CDR3: CASSASGFPQETQYF. CDR3 DNA sequence: TGTGCCAGCAGTGCTTCAGGGTTCCCCCAAGAGACCCAGTACTTC. The chain couples TRBV25-1 to TRBJ2-5, with D maybe TRBD1 (5 bases). The CDR3 contains 15 residues. Trimming stripped 4 bases from V and 1 base from J, with 13 bases between. The germline V gene has CDR1 MGHDK and CDR2 SYGVNS.

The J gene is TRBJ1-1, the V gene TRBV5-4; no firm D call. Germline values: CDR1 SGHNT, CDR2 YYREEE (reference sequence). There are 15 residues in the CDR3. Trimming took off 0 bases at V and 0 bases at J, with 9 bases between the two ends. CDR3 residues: CASSLGVSVNTEAFF. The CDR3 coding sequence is TGTGCCAGCAGCTTGGGGGTCAGCGTGAACACTGAAGCTTTCTTT.

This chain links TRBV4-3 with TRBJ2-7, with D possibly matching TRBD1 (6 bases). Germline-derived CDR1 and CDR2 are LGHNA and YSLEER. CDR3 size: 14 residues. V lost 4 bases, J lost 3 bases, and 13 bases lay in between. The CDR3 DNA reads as TGCGCCAGCAGCCCGGTAGCAGGGGACTACGAGCAGTACTTC. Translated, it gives CASSPVAGDYEQYF.

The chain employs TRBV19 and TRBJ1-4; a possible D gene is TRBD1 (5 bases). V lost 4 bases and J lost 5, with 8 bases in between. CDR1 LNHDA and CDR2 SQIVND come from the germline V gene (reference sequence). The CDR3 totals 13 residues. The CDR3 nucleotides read TGTGCCAGTAGTAAGGGGCCCAATGAAAAACTGTTTTTT. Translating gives CASSKGPNEKLFF.

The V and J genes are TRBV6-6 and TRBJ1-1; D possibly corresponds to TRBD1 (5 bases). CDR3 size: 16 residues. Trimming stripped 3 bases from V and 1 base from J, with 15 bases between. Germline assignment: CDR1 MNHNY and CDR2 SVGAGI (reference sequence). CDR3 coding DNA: TGTGCCAGCAGTTATTTGCGAGGGGTCGAGAACACTGAAGCTTTCTTT. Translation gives CASSYLRGVENTEAFF.

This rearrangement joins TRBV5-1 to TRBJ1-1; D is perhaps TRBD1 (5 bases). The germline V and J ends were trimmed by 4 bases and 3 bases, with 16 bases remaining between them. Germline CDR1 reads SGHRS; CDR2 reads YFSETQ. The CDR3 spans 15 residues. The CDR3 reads CASSPRTFLDTEAFF. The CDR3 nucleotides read TGCGCCAGCAGCCCCCGGACATTCCTGGACACTGAAGCTTTCTTT.

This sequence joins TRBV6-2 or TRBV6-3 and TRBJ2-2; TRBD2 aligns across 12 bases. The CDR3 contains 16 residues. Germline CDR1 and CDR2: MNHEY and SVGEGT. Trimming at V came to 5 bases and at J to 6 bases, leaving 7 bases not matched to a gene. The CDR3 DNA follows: TGTGCCAGCAGTACTCTGACTAGCGGGAGACCCGGGGAGCTGTTTTTT. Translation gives CASSTLTSGRPGELFF.

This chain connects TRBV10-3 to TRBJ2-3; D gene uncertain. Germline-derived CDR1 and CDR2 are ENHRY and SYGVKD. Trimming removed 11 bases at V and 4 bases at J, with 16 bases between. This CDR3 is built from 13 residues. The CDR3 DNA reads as TGTGCCGCACAAGTAGGGCTGGCAGATACGCAGTATTTT. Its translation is CAAQVGLADTQYF.

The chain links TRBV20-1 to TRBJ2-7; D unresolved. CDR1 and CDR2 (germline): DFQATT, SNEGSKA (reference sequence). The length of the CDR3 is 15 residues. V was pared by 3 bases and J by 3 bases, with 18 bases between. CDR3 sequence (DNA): TGCAGTGCTAGTAGGGCAGTAGCCAAAAACTACGAGCAGTACTTC. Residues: CSASRAVAKNYEQYF.

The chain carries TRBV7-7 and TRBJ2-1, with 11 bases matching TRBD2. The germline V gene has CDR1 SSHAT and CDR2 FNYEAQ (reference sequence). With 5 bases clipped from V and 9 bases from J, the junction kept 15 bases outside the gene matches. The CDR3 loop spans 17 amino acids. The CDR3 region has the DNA TGTGCCAGCAGCGCATTAGCGGGGGGGGACGGACGTAGTGAGCAGTTCTTC. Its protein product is CASSALAGGDGRSEQFF.

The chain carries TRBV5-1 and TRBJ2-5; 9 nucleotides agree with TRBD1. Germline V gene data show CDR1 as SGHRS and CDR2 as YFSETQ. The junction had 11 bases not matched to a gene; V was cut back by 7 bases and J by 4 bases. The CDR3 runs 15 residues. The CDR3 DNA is TGCGCCAGCTCCACCTTGGACAGGGGCCCAGAGACCCAGTACTTC. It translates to CASSTLDRGPETQYF.

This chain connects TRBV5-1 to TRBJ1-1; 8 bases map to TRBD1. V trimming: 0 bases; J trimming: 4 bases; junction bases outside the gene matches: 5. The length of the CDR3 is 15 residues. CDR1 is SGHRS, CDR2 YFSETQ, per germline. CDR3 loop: CASSLEPGGITEAFF. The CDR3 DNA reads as TGCGCCAGCAGCTTGGAGCCAGGGGGCATCACTGAAGCTTTCTTT.

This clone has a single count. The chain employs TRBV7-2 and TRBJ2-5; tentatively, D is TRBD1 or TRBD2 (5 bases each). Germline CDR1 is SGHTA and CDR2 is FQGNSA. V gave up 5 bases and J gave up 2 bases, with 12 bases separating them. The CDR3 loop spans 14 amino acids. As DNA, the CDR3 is TGTGCCAGCAGCCCCCCGGGACCACAAGAGACCCAGTACTTC. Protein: CASSPPGPQETQYF.

The CDR3 reads CASSLDRESLWLDEQYF. The CDR3 bases are TGTGCCAGCAGTTTAGACAGAGAATCACTCTGGTTGGACGAGCAGTACTTC. The J gene is TRBJ2-7, the V gene TRBV27; a possible D gene is TRBD1 (5 bases). In germline, CDR1 is MNHEY, CDR2 SMNVEV (reference sequence). The CDR3 has 17 residues. Trimming stripped 2 bases from V and 5 bases from J, with 22 bases between.

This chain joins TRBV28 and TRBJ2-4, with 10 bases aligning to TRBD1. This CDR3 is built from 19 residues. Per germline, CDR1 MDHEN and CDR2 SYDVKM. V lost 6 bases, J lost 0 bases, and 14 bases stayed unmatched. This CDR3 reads CASRGNRDRGRVAKNIQYF. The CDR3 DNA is TGTGCCAGCAGGGGAAACCGGGACAGGGGAAGGGTAGCCAAAAACATTCAGTACTTC.

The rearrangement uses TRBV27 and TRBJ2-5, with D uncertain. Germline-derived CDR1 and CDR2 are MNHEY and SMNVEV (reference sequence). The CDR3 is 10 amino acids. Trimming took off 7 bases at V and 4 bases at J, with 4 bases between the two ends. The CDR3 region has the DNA TGTGCCAGCACCGGAGAGACCCAGTACTTC. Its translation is CASTGETQYF.

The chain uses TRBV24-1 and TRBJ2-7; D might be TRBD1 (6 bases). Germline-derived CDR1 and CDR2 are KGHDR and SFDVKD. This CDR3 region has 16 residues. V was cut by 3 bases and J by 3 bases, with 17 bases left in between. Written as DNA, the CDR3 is TGTGCCACCAGTGATGCCCGAGCAGGGGCATTCTACGAGCAGTACTTC. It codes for CATSDARAGAFYEQYF.

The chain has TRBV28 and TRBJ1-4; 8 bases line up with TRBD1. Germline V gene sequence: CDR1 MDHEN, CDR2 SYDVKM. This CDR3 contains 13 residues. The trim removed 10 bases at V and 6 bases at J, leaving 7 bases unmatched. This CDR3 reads CAIGQGGDEKLFF. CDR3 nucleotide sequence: TGTGCCATCGGACAGGGAGGGGATGAAAAACTGTTTTTT.

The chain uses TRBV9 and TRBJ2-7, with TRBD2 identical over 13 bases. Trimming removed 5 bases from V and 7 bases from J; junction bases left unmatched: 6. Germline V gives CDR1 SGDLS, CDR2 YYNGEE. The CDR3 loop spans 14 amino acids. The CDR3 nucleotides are TGTGCCAGCAGTCCGAGGACTAGCGGGGGAGAGCAGTACTTC. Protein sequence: CASSPRTSGGEQYF.

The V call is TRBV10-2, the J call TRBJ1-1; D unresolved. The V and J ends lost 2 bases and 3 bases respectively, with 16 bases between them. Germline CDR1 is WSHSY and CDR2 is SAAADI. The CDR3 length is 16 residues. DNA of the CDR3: TGCGCCAGCAGTGAGGGCGCTGGGGTCAGTGACACTGAAGCTTTCTTT. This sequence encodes CASSEGAGVSDTEAFF.

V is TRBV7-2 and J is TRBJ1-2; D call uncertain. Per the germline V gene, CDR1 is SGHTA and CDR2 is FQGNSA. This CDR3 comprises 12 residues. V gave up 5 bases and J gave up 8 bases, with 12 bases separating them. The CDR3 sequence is CASSEQLEGYTF. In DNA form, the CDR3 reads TGTGCCAGCAGCGAGCAATTAGAAGGCTACACCTTC.

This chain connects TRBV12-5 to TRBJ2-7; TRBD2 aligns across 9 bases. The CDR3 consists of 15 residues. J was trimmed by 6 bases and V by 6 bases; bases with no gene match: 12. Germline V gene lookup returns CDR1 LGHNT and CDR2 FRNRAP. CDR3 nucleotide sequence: TGTGCTAGTGGCTTCCTGGATAGCGGGAGCATCGAGCAGTACTTC. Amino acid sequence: CASGFLDSGSIEQYF.

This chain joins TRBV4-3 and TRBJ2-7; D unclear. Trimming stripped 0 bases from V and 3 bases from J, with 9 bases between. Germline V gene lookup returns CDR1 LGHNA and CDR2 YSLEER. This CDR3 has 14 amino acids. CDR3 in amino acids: CASSQENLFYEQYF. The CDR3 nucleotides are TGCGCCAGCAGCCAAGAGAACCTCTTCTACGAGCAGTACTTC.

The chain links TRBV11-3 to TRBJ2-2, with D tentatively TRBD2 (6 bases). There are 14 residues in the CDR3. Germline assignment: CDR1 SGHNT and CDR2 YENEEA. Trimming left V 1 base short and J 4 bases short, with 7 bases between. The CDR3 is CASSLGGVTGELFF. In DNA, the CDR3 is TGTGCCAGCAGCTTAGGGGGGGTCACCGGGGAGCTGTTTTTT.

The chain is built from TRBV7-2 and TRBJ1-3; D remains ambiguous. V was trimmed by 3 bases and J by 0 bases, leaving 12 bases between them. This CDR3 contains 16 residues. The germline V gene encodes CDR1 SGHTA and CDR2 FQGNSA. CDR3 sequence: CASSFLPEASGNTIYF. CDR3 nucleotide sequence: TGTGCCAGCAGCTTTTTACCAGAAGCCTCTGGAAACACCATATATTTT.

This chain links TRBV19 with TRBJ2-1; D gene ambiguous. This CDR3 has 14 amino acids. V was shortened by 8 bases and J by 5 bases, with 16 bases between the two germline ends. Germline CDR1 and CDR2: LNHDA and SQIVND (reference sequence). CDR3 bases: TGTGCCAGTCGCCCCGGGCGTCGAAACAATGAGCAGTTCTTC. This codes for CASRPGRRNNEQFF.

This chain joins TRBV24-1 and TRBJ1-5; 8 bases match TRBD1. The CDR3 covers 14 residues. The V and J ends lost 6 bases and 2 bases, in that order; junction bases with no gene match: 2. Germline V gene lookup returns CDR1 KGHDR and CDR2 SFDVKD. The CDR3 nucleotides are TGTGCCACCAGTAAGGACAGGGGCAATCAGCCCCAGCATTTT. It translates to CATSKDRGNQPQHF.

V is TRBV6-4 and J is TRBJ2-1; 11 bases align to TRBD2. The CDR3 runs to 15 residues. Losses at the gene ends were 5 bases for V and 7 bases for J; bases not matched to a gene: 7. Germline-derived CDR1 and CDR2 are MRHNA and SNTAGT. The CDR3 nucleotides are TGTGCCAGCAGTTATAGCGGGAGGGCCGGGAATGAGCAGTTCTTC. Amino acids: CASSYSGRAGNEQFF.

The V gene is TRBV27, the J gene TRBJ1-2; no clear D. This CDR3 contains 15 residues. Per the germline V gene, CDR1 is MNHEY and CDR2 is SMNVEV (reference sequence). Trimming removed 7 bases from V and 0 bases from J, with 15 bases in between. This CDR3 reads CASTSIGGANYGYTF. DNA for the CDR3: TGTGCCAGCACAAGTATCGGCGGAGCTAACTATGGCTACACCTTC.